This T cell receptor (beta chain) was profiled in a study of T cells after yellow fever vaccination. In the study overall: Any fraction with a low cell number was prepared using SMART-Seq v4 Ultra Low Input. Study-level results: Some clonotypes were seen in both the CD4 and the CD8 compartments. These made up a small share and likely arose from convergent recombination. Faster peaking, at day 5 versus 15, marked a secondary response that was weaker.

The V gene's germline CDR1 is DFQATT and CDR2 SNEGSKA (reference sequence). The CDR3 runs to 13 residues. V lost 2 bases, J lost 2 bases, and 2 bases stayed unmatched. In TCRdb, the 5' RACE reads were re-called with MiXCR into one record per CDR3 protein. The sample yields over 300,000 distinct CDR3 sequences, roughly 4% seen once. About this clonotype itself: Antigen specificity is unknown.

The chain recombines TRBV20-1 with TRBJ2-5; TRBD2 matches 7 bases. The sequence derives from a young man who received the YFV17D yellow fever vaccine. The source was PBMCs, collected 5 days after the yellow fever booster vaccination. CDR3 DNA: TGCAGTGCTAGAACGGGGGGACAAGAGACCCAGTACTTC. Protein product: CSARTGGQETQYF.